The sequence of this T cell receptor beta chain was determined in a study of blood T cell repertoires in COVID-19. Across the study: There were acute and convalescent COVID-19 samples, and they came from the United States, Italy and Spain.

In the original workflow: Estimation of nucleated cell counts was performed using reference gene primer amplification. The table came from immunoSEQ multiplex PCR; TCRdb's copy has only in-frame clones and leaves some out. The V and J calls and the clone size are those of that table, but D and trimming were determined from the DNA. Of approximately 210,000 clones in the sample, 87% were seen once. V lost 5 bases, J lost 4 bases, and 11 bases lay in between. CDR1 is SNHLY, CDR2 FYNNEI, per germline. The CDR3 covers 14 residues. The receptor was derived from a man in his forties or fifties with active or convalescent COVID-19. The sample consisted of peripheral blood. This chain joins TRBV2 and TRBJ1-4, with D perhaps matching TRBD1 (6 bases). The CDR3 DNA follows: TGTGCCAGCAGTAGGACAGCTATTAATGAAAAACTGTTTTTT. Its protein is CASSRTAINEKLFF.